Sequencing of this T cell receptor beta chain was carried out in a study of shared clonotypes between healthy human individuals. Study-level findings and limits: Naive subsets usually exceeded memory subsets in estimated richness.

Terminally differentiated effector memory CD45RA+ cells were excluded by CCR7 positive selection of CD45RO-negative cells. V lost 1 base, J lost 3 bases, and 11 bases stayed unmatched. Germline lookup yields CDR1 MGHRA and CDR2 YSYEKL. The CDR3 covers 18 residues. A note on this clone: Its antigen is undetermined.

Clones were sequenced by immunoSEQ multiplex PCR, and TCRdb holds only the in-frame ones, with some missing. The sample lists under 1 million clones, roughly 96% seen once, with about 0.25% in the top ten. This TCR was recovered from a man between 25 and 39 years old in good health. The J gene is TRBJ1-4, the V gene TRBV4-1; 7 bases line up with TRBD1. Source material: naive CD8+ T cells sorted from blood. The CDR3 here is CASSQGDSTGDPNEKLFF. Here the CDR3 DNA reads TGCGCCAGCAGCCAAGGGGACTCAACAGGGGACCCTAATGAAAAACTGTTTTTT.